This is a list of T cell receptor beta chains from one sample in a study of blood T cell repertoires in COVID-19. The assay was immunoSEQ multiplex PCR, and TCRdb's table has in-frame clones only and misses some. The sample lists 500,000 to 600,000 clones; 85% to 90% were seen once. Input material: peripheral blood. The receptors here all came from a woman in her forties or fifties with COVID-19, enrolled during active disease. CDR3s include the opening cysteine and the closing phenylalanine or tryptophan. The order of the fields is J gene, V gene, clone size, D gene, CDR3 DNA, CDR3 protein. D genes are given only for firm matches. Where a row states a size, it is once, few, many or the class of an expanded clone; other rows omit it.

>TRBJ2-7|TRBV7-9|.|.
TGTGCCAGCAGCCCAACAGGGAGAAGCTCCTACGAGCAGTACTTC
CASSPTGRSSYEQYF
>TRBJ1-4|TRBV28|.|.
TGTGCCAGCAGTTTCGGGGTGGAGGAAAAACTGTTTTTT
CASSFGVEEKLFF
>TRBJ1-5|TRBV4-1|.|TRBD1
TGCGCCAGCAGCCGAGAAGGGGGCGCGTGGAGCAATCAGCCCCAGCATTTT
CASSREGGAWSNQPQHF
>TRBJ2-1|TRBV3-1/TRBV3-2|.|TRBD2
TGTGCCAGCAGCCAGCGCAGGACGGGGGGACGCAATGAGCAGTTCTTC
CASSQRRTGGRNEQFF
>TRBJ1-1|TRBV19|few|TRBD1
TGTGCCAGTACTCCGGGACAGGGGAACCCGAGGATGAACACTGAAGCTTTCTTT
CASTPGQGNPRMNTEAFF
>TRBJ1-2|TRBV2|.|.
TGTGCCAGCAGGGGGGAGGGAGCATATGGCTACACCTTC
CASRGEGAYGYTF
>TRBJ1-2|TRBV28|.|.
TGTGCCAGCAGGTTGATGGAGGGCTACACCTTC
CASRLMEGYTF
>TRBJ1-2|TRBV15|.|.
TGTGCCACCAGCGGTGGGACATACTATGGCTACACCTTC
CATSGGTYYGYTF
>TRBJ1-4|TRBV2|.|.
TGTGCCAGCAGTGATTCAGGCAGTTACAATGAAAAACTGTTTTTT
CASSDSGSYNEKLFF
>TRBJ1-1|TRBV29-1|.|.
TGCAGCGTTGAAGAGGACACGAACACTGAAGCTTTCTTT
CSVEEDTNTEAFF
>TRBJ2-1|TRBV3-1/TRBV3-2|.|TRBD2
TGTGCCAGCAGCCAACTACGGACTAGCGGCGACAATGAGCAGTTCTTC
CASSQLRTSGDNEQFF
>TRBJ2-2|TRBV11-2|.|.
TGTGCCAGCAGCTTAGAGTCCTACTCAGAGGCTAACACCGGGGAGCTGTTTTTT
CASSLESYSEANTGELFF
>TRBJ1-1|TRBV30|.|.
TGTGCCTGGAGTGTATCCCCAGGGGCGAACACTGAAGCTTTCTTT
CAWSVSPGANTEAFF
>TRBJ2-4|TRBV21-1|.|.
TGTGCCAGCGAGAATGACAGGGTCTGGGAAAACATTCAGTACTTC
CASENDRVWENIQYF
>TRBJ2-7|TRBV25-1|.|.
TGTGCCAGCAGTGAAGGAAGGGCAGGGGACCCCTACGAGCAGTACTTC
CASSEGRAGDPYEQYF
>TRBJ2-2|TRBV19|.|TRBD2
TGTGCCACCGGAATCGGACTAGCGGGGAACACCGGGGAGCTGTTTTTT
CATGIGLAGNTGELFF
>TRBJ2-7|TRBV5-1|.|TRBD2
TGCGCCAGCAGCCTCCAAGCGGGGGGCTCCTACGAGCAGTACTTC
CASSLQAGGSYEQYF
>TRBJ2-3|TRBV18|.|.
TGTGCCAGCTCCCAGGGAACCGCAGATACGCAGTATTTT
CASSQGTADTQYF
>TRBJ1-5|TRBV29-1|.|.
TGCAGCGCCGGGGAGGGTCCAGATCAGCCCCAGCATTTT
CSAGEGPDQPQHF
>TRBJ1-1|TRBV9|.|.
TGTGCCAGCAGCGTATCCCCCCTCGGAGCAGCCACTATGAACACTGAAGCTTTCTTT
CASSVSPLGAATMNTEAFF
>TRBJ1-1|TRBV5-1|.|.
TGCGCCAGCAGCCCCACAGGCACCCCAGGGAACACTGAAGCTTTCTTT
CASSPTGTPGNTEAFF
>TRBJ1-2|TRBV7-9|few|.
TGTGCCAGCAGCCGCTATGGCTACACCTTC
CASSRYGYTF
>TRBJ1-2|TRBV21-1|few|.
TGTGCCAGCAGCAACGGGACAGGGGGCTCATACTATGGCTACACCTTC
CASSNGTGGSYYGYTF
>TRBJ1-4|TRBV4-1|.|TRBD1
TGCGCCAGCAGCCAGGGGACAGGGAGGGAAAAACTGTTTTTT
CASSQGTGREKLFF
>TRBJ2-7|TRBV6-5|.|.
TGTGCCAGCAGTTACTCGGGCAGTCTGATCTCCTACGAGCAGTACTTC
CASSYSGSLISYEQYF
>TRBJ2-2|TRBV11-2|.|TRBD2
TGTGCCAGCAGCCCAACCATGACTAGCGGGCTCATTAACACCGGGGAGCTGTTTTTT
CASSPTMTSGLINTGELFF
>TRBJ1-2|TRBV2|.|TRBD1
TGTGCCGGACGGACAGGGGAAGACGGCTACACCTTC
CAGRTGEDGYTF